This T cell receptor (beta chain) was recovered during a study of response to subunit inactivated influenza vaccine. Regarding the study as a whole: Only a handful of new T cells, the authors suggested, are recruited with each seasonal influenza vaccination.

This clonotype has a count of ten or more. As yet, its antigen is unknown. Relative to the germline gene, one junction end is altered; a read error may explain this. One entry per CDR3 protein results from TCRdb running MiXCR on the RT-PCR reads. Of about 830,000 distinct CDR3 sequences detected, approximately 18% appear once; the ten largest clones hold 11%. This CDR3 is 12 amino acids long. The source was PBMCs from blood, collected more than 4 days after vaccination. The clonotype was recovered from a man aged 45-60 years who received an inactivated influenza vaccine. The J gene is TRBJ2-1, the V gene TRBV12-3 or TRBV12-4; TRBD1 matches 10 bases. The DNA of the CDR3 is TGTGCCAGCAGTACCCCCGGGACAGGGGACAACTTC. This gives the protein CASSTPGTGDNF.